The sequence of this T cell receptor (beta chain) was determined in a study of T cell repertoires in cytomegalovirus infection. Study details: Epitope selection comprised recently identified HLA-C-restricted CMV epitopes and well-studied HLA-B-restricted CMV epitopes.

Study-wide points: The ex vivo response was dominated by HLA-C-restricted CMV-specific TCR beta clonotypes.

TCRdb re-called the reads through MiXCR, storing one row per CDR3 protein. This sample carries roughly 500,000 distinct CDR3 sequences, 33% of them seen once, and the ten largest clones take under 20%. The CDR3 has 16 amino acids. Trimming removed 2 bases at V and 9 bases at J, with 20 bases between. Germline V gene lookup returns CDR1 MNHNS and CDR2 SASEGT. Regarding this clonotype: Antigen specificity is unknown.

The gene calls are TRBV6-1 and TRBJ2-1, with D unresolved. This clonotype was obtained from a human donor in good health (CMV status not recorded). Some clones in this sample may be carry-over from other donors' samples. The sequences come from cultured PBMCs, collected from culture after CMV antigen stimulation. Written as DNA, the CDR3 is TGTGCCAGCAGTGAAAGTATGTATCCCGCCGATCCTGAGCAGTTCTTC. This codes for CASSESMYPADPEQFF.